Following are 24 T cell receptor beta chains from one sample sequenced in a study of Tregs in tolerant kidney transplant recipients. TCRdb's table, derived via immunoSEQ multiplex PCR, lists solely in-frame clones and lacks some. Here the sample spans over 85,000 clones, approximately 93% being singletons. This specimen consisted of CD4+ T cells from blood, obtained before the transplant. The receptor set was obtained from a human donor who received a combined kidney and bone marrow transplant.

The rearrangement uses TRBV19 and TRBJ2-2, with 10 nucleotides matching TRBD1. The CDR3 spans 17 residues. Germline CDR1 and CDR2: LNHDA and SQIVND (reference sequence). V gave up 4 bases and J gave up 4 bases; unmatched junction bases: 9. CDR3 protein: CASSTRQGAGSTGELFF. For the CDR3, the DNA is TGTGCCAGTAGTACTAGACAGGGGGCGGGCAGCACCGGGGAGCTGTTTTTT.

The V and J genes are TRBV29-1 and TRBJ1-1; D is uncertain. V lost 6 bases and J lost 6, with 11 bases in between. The germline CDR1 and CDR2 sequences are SQVTM and ANQGSEA. The CDR3 totals 11 residues. In DNA form, the CDR3 reads TGCAGCGTGCAGGATGTTGCTGAAGCTTTCTTT. Encoded protein: CSVQDVAEAFF. The complete variable domain, with remaining parts taken from reference TRBV29-1 and TRBJ1-1, reads SAVISQKPSRDICQRGTSLTIQCQVDSQVTMMFWYRQQPGQSLTLIATANQGSEATYESGFVIDKFPISRPNLTFSTLTVSNMSPEDSSIYLCSVQDVAEAFFGQGTRLTVV.

This clone was picked up one time. The chain is built from TRBV30 and TRBJ2-1; unclear D gene. The V end lost 2 bases, the J end lost 10 bases, and 12 bases lay between the germline ends. The germline CDR1 and CDR2 sequences are GTSNPN and SVGIG (reference sequence). The CDR3 covers 12 residues. DNA of the CDR3: TGTGCCTGGAGTCCCAGCTTCGGGGAGCAGTTCTTC. It codes for CAWSPSFGEQFF.

With respect to this clone: Its ends do not fully match the called genes, so a read error is possible. The V and J genes are TRBV10-3 and TRBJ2-7, with a tentative D call TRBD2 (5 bases). Germline CDR1 reads ENHRY; CDR2 reads SYGVKD. The CDR3 loop spans 13 amino acids. In DNA, the CDR3 is TGTGCCACCAGTGACTCGCGGTCCGGGAAGCAGTACTTC. It yields the protein CATSDSRSGKQYF.

The chain uses TRBV5-1 and TRBJ2-5; 11 positions match TRBD2. CDR3 length: 19 amino acids. CDR1 is SGHRS, CDR2 YFSETQ, per germline. V lost 0 bases to trimming and J lost 4 bases; unmatched junction nucleotides: 14. The CDR3 coding sequence is TGCGCCAGCAGCTTGGTGGGGGCCCTTAGCGGGAGGGGCACAGAGACCCAGTACTTC. Its protein product is CASSLVGALSGRGTETQYF.

The chain recombines TRBV4-1 with TRBJ2-1; 9 bases agree with TRBD1. Germline V gene lookup returns CDR1 MGHRA and CDR2 YSYEKL. The trim removed 1 base at V and 4 bases at J, leaving 5 bases unmatched. The CDR3 length is 16 residues. The DNA of the CDR3 is TGCGCCAGCAGCCAAGGAGAACAGGGGGCTTACAATGAGCAGTTCTTC. This encodes CASSQGEQGAYNEQFF.

The rearrangement uses TRBV9 and TRBJ2-2, with a possible D match to TRBD2 (5 bases). This CDR3 is 17 amino acids long. The germline CDR1 and CDR2 sequences are SGDLS and YYNGEE. Trimming left V 0 bases short and J 1 base short, with 13 bases between. CDR3 DNA: TGTGCCAGCAGCGTAGCCCCCAGCGGAGGGAACACCGGGGAGCTGTTTTTT. As protein: CASSVAPSGGNTGELFF.

The chain employs TRBV9 and TRBJ2-4; a possible D gene is TRBD1 (5 bases). Trimming left V 0 bases short and J 7 bases short, with 11 bases between. Germline V gene lookup returns CDR1 SGDLS and CDR2 YYNGEE. The CDR3 runs to 14 residues. In DNA, the CDR3 is TGTGCCAGCAGCGTAGCACCTAGGGGTAACATTCAGTACTTC. Its protein is CASSVAPRGNIQYF.

V and J are TRBV10-3 and TRBJ2-3, with TRBD1 matching 7 bases. Per the germline V gene, CDR1 is ENHRY and CDR2 is SYGVKD. J gave up 1 base and V 5 bases, and 6 bases lay outside the gene matches. This CDR3 spans 15 amino acids. The CDR3 bases are TGTGCCATCAGTAGAGGACAGGAGGGCACAGATACGCAGTATTTT. Protein sequence: CAISRGQEGTDTQYF.

The chain has TRBV5-1 and TRBJ2-5; the D gene is possibly TRBD1 (5 bases). This CDR3 has 12 residues. With 6 bases removed from V and 1 base from J, the gap between germline ends came to 7 bases. Germline V CDR1 and CDR2: SGHRS, YFSETQ. This chain's CDR3 is CASTDSQETQYF. As DNA, the CDR3 is TGCGCCAGCACTGACAGCCAAGAGACCCAGTACTTC. The whole variable domain, filled in from reference TRBV5-1 and TRBJ2-5, reads KAGVTQTPRYLIKTRGQQVTLSCSPISGHRSVSWYQQTPGQGLQFLFEYFSETQRNKGNFPGRFSGRQFSNSRSEMNVSTLELGDSALYLCASTDSQETQYFGPGTRLLVL.

The chain combines TRBV5-6 with TRBJ1-5; the D gene is possibly TRBD1 (5 bases). The length of the CDR3 is 14 residues. Germline loops: CDR1 SGHDT, CDR2 YYEEEE. The V end lost 0 bases, the J end lost 6 bases, and 10 bases lay between the germline ends. The chain's CDR3 is CASSLGGVRQPQHF. The CDR3 DNA reads TGTGCCAGCAGCTTGGGGGGGGTTCGTCAGCCCCAGCATTTT.

This clone was seen a single time. The chain links TRBV4-3 to TRBJ2-4; 10 nucleotides match TRBD1. Unmatched junction bases numbered 6, after V lost 2 bases and J lost 8 bases. The germline CDR1 and CDR2 sequences are LGHNA and YSLEER. The CDR3 spans 15 residues. CDR3 DNA: TGCGCCAGCAGCCAAAGAGCCGGGACAGGGGACATTCAGTACTTC. Translating it yields CASSQRAGTGDIQYF.

The V gene is TRBV30, the J gene TRBJ2-1; TRBD2 might be the D (6 bases). The CDR3 contains 16 residues. Germline assignment: CDR1 GTSNPN and CDR2 SVGIG (reference sequence). The V end was cut by 0 bases, the J end by 7 bases, with 19 bases between. The CDR3 sequence: CAWSVRRALRGNEQFF. The CDR3 nucleotides are TGTGCCTGGAGTGTGCGACGAGCTTTGCGGGGTAATGAGCAGTTCTTC.

The chain recombines TRBV19 with TRBJ1-2; a weak D match, TRBD1 (6 bases). From germline, CDR1 is LNHDA and CDR2 SQIVND (reference sequence). This CDR3 comprises 15 residues. The V gene lost 6 bases and the J gene lost 6 bases, with 20 bases spanning the gap. The DNA for the CDR3 is TGTGCCAGTAGCCCTACAGGGACCGTTTTAGATGGCTACACCTTC. It yields the protein CASSPTGTVLDGYTF.

This chain links TRBV7-6 with TRBJ1-3; a possible D gene is TRBD1 (5 bases). V lost 3 bases, J lost 0 bases, and 9 bases lay in between. The germline V gene has CDR1 SGHVS and CDR2 FNYEAQ. The CDR3 is 15 amino acids. This chain's CDR3 is CASSLGLYSGNTIYF. The CDR3 DNA is TGTGCCAGCAGCTTGGGACTTTACTCTGGAAACACCATATATTTT.

The chain joins TRBV19 to TRBJ2-7, with TRBD2 matching over 10 bases. The trim removed 3 bases at V and 7 bases at J, leaving 12 bases unmatched. Per germline, CDR1 LNHDA and CDR2 SQIVND (reference sequence). The CDR3 has 16 amino acids. The CDR3 here is CASSIRQSGGAWEQYF. The CDR3 nucleotides read TGTGCCAGTAGTATTCGGCAAAGCGGGGGGGCCTGGGAGCAGTACTTC.

This clone was counted once. The chain links TRBV2 to TRBJ2-3; D might be TRBD2 (5 bases). Trimming removed 6 bases at V and 4 bases at J, with 14 bases between. Looked up from germline, CDR1 is SNHLY and CDR2 is FYNNEI. The CDR3 runs to 14 residues. The DNA of the CDR3 is TGTGCCAGCAGGACCGGGATTAGCCCAGATACGCAGTATTTT. Its protein is CASRTGISPDTQYF.

The chain has TRBV18 and TRBJ2-7; D remains ambiguous. The CDR3 has 13 residues. Germline CDR1 KGHSH, CDR2 LQKENI. V was cut by 0 bases and J by 0 bases, with 3 bases left in between. The CDR3 is CASSPPASYEQYF. The CDR3 coding sequence is TGTGCCAGCTCACCACCGGCCTCCTACGAGCAGTACTTC. Together with reference TRBV18 and TRBJ2-7, the CDR3 gives the full variable domain: NAGVMQNPRHLVRRRGQEARLRCSPMKGHSHVYWYRQLPEEGLKFMVYLQKENIIDESGMPKERFSAEFPKEGPSILRIQQVVRGDSAAYFCASSPPASYEQYFGPGTRLTVT.

The rearrangement links TRBV5-6 to TRBJ2-3, with 9 nucleotides matching TRBD1. The germline gives CDR1 SGHDT, CDR2 YYEEEE. V shed 5 bases, J shed 1 base, and the junction held 8 bases outside the gene matches. This CDR3 comprises 16 residues. The CDR3 sequence is CASRIPGQGRTDTQYF. The CDR3 DNA sequence: TGTGCCAGCAGGATTCCGGGACAGGGCCGCACAGATACGCAGTATTTT.

This chain links TRBV5-5 with TRBJ2-1; 9 bases match TRBD2. V gave up 3 bases and J gave up 4 bases; unmatched junction bases: 5. The CDR3 contains 15 residues. CDR1 is SGHKS, CDR2 YYEKEE, per germline (reference sequence). The CDR3 spells CASSSGLAYYNEQFF. In nucleotides, the CDR3 is TGTGCCAGCAGCTCGGGACTAGCTTATTACAATGAGCAGTTCTTC.

The chain carries TRBV15 and TRBJ2-7, with 9 bases lining up with TRBD2. V was pared by 1 base and J by 1 base, with 2 bases of the junction left unmatched. Germline-derived CDR1 and CDR2 are LNHNV and YYDKDF (reference sequence). The CDR3 contains 15 residues. The CDR3 DNA sequence: TGTGCCACCAGCAGAGTTCTAGCGGGGTCCTACGAGCAGTACTTC. Translation gives CATSRVLAGSYEQYF.

This chain links TRBV19 with TRBJ2-2; unclear D gene. V was trimmed by 8 bases and J by 3 bases, leaving 13 bases between them. CDR1 and CDR2 from the germline V gene are LNHDA and SQIVND (reference sequence). This CDR3 is built from 14 residues. The CDR3 nucleotides are TGTGCCAGTTATAAGTCGCGCGACACCGGGGAGCTGTTTTTT. Protein sequence: CASYKSRDTGELFF.

Here the CDR3 reads CASSVEGVANEKLFF. CDR3 nucleotides: TGTGCCAGCAGCGTAGAGGGAGTAGCTAATGAAAAACTGTTTTTT. J is TRBJ1-4 and V is TRBV9; D remains ambiguous. This CDR3 is built from 15 residues. V lost 0 bases to trimming and J lost 3 bases, with 9 bases between them. Germline V gives CDR1 SGDLS, CDR2 YYNGEE.

The chain couples TRBV2 to TRBJ2-1; 7 bases fit TRBD1. CDR1 is SNHLY and CDR2 is FYNNEI in the germline V gene. The CDR3 is 15 residues long. The V gene end was trimmed by 2 bases and the J gene end by 9 bases; junction bases not matched to a gene: 10. CDR3 in DNA: TGTGCCAGCAGTGAACGTGGGACAGCTGGGGGTGAGCAGTTCTTC. This gives the protein CASSERGTAGGEQFF.